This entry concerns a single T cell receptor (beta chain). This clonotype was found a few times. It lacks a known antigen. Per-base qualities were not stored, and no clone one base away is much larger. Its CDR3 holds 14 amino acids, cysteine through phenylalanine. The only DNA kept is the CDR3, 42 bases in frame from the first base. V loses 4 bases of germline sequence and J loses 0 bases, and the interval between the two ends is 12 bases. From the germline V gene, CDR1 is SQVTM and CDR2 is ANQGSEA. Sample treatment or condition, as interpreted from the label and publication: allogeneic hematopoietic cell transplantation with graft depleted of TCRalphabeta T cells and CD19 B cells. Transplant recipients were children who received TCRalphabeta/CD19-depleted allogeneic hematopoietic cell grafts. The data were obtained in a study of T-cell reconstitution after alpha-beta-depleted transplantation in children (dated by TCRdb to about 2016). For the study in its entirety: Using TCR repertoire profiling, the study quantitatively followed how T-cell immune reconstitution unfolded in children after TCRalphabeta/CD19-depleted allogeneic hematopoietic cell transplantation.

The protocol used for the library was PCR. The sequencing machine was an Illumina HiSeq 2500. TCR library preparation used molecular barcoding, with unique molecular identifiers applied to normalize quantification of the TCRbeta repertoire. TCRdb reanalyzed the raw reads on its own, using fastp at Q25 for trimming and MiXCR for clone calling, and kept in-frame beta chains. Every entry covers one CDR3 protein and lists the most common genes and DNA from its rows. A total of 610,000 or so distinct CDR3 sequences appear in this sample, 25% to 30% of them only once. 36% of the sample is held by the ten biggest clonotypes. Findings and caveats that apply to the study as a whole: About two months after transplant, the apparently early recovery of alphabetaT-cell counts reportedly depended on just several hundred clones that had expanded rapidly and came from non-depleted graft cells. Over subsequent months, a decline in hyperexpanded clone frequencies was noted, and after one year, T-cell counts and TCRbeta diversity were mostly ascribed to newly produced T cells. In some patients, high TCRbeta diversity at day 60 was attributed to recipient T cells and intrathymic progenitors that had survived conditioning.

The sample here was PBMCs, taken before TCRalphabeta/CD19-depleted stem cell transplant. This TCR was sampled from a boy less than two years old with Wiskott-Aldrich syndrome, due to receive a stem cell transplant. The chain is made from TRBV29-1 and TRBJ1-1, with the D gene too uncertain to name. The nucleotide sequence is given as TGCAGCGTTGCCCTCGGCGGTATGAACACTGAAGCTTTCTTT. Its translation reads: CSVALGGMNTEAFF. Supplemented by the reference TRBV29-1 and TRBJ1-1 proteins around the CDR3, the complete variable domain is SAVISQKPSRDICQRGTSLTIQCQVDSQVTMMFWYRQQPGQSLTLIATANQGSEATYESGFVIDKFPISRPNLTFSTLTVSNMSPEDSSIYLCSVALGGMNTEAFFGQGTRLTVV.